A selection of T cell receptor beta chains follows, all from one sample in a study of T cells in Graves' hyperthyroidism and ophthalmopathy. TCRdb itself ran the multiplex PCR reads through MiXCR, one entry per CDR3 protein. The sample includes 240,000 or so distinct CDR3 sequences, roughly 15% of them seen just once. The material sequenced was blood. Receptors were obtained from a young woman with Graves' ophthalmopathy. Both conserved end residues are part of each CDR3. Each record gives: D gene, J gene, V gene, clone size, CDR3 DNA, CDR3 protein. D genes are given only for firm matches. Clone size is stated in some rows and not others, as once, few, many or a class when expanded.

D gene: NA; J gene: TRBJ1-6; V gene: TRBV6-1; clone size: many; CDR3 DNA: TGTGCCAGCAGTGACCTGGCCTTATATAATTCACCCCTCCACTTT; CDR3 protein: CASSDLALYNSPLHF
D gene: NA; J gene: TRBJ1-1; V gene: TRBV7-9; clone size: many; CDR3 DNA: TGTGCCAGCAGCTTAGCGCGTTCAGGGCGGACTGAAGCTTTCTTT; CDR3 protein: CASSLARSGRTEAFF
D gene: NA; J gene: TRBJ1-1; V gene: TRBV4-1; clone size: many; CDR3 DNA: TGCGCCAGCAGCCCCCGAGGGACCGACGAGATGAACACTGAAGCTTTCTTT; CDR3 protein: CASSPRGTDEMNTEAFF
D gene: NA; J gene: TRBJ2-7; V gene: TRBV12-3/TRBV12-4; clone size: few; CDR3 DNA: TGTGCCAGCAGATATCGGGGGATCAGCTACGAGCAGTACTTC; CDR3 protein: CASRYRGISYEQYF
D gene: TRBD1; J gene: TRBJ2-7; V gene: TRBV2; clone size: many; CDR3 DNA: TGTGCCAGCAGTGAAGCCGACAGGGCCTACGAGCAGTACTTC; CDR3 protein: CASSEADRAYEQYF
D gene: NA; J gene: TRBJ1-5; V gene: TRBV28; clone size: many; CDR3 DNA: TGTGCCAGCAGTCAACCCATTTCGGATAGCAATCAGCCCCAGCATTTT; CDR3 protein: CASSQPISDSNQPQHF
D gene: NA; J gene: TRBJ1-6; V gene: TRBV20-1; clone size: few; CDR3 DNA: TGCAGTGATACCGGACAGCGCTCCTATAATTCACCCCTCCACTTT; CDR3 protein: CSDTGQRSYNSPLHF
D gene: TRBD1; J gene: TRBJ2-2; V gene: TRBV10-3; clone size: NA; CDR3 DNA: TGTGCCATTACAGGGGGTACCGGGGAGCTGTTTTTT; CDR3 protein: CAITGGTGELFF
D gene: TRBD2; J gene: TRBJ2-7; V gene: TRBV13; clone size: many; CDR3 DNA: TGTGCCAGCAGCTCAGGCAGCGGGGTTTACGAGCAGTACTTC; CDR3 protein: CASSSGSGVYEQYF
D gene: TRBD1; J gene: TRBJ1-2; V gene: TRBV7-9; clone size: NA; CDR3 DNA: TGTGCCAGCAGCCCTGGGACAGGGGGCATCTATGGCTACACCTTC; CDR3 protein: CASSPGTGGIYGYTF
D gene: TRBD2; J gene: TRBJ2-1; V gene: TRBV5-8; clone size: many; CDR3 DNA: TGTGCCAGCAGCTTGCGGCGGGGGGACGGTGAGCAGTTCTTC; CDR3 protein: CASSLRRGDGEQFF
D gene: NA; J gene: TRBJ2-5; V gene: TRBV3-1; clone size: many; CDR3 DNA: TGTGCCAGCAGCCAAGACAGGGGTATCGAGACCCAGTACTTC; CDR3 protein: CASSQDRGIETQYF
D gene: NA; J gene: TRBJ2-7; V gene: TRBV30; clone size: many; CDR3 DNA: TGTGCCTGGAGTGTAGCAGGCTCCTACGAGCAGTACTTC; CDR3 protein: CAWSVAGSYEQYF
D gene: NA; J gene: TRBJ2-1; V gene: TRBV10-2; clone size: few; CDR3 DNA: TGCGCCAGCAGTGAGGGGGCCGGTGAGCAGTTCTTC; CDR3 protein: CASSEGAGEQFF
D gene: TRBD1; J gene: TRBJ2-7; V gene: TRBV6-2/TRBV6-3; clone size: many; CDR3 DNA: TGTGCCAGCAGTTCCTGGACAGGAAGCTACGAGCAGTACTTC; CDR3 protein: CASSSWTGSYEQYF
D gene: TRBD2; J gene: TRBJ2-1; V gene: TRBV5-4; clone size: NA; CDR3 DNA: TGTGCCAGCAGCGTTGATCCTAGCGGGTTACACAATGAGCAGTTCTTC; CDR3 protein: CASSVDPSGLHNEQFF
D gene: TRBD2; J gene: TRBJ2-7; V gene: TRBV29-1; clone size: many; CDR3 DNA: TGCAGCGTTGCCCTAGCGGGAGGACTCTACGAGCAGTACTTC; CDR3 protein: CSVALAGGLYEQYF
D gene: NA; J gene: TRBJ2-7; V gene: TRBV11-2; clone size: many; CDR3 DNA: TGTGCCAGCAGCTTAGATCAGAGGAGGACCTACGAGCAGTACTTC; CDR3 protein: CASSLDQRRTYEQYF
D gene: TRBD2; J gene: TRBJ2-7; V gene: TRBV18; clone size: many; CDR3 DNA: TGTGCCAGCTCAAAGCGGGAGAGGGACGAGCAGTACTTC; CDR3 protein: CASSKRERDEQYF
D gene: NA; J gene: TRBJ1-1; V gene: TRBV7-8; clone size: many; CDR3 DNA: TGTGCCAGCAGCCCGATGAAGGTGAACACTGAAGCTTTCTTT; CDR3 protein: CASSPMKVNTEAFF
D gene: TRBD1; J gene: TRBJ2-2; V gene: TRBV4-1; clone size: NA; CDR3 DNA: TGCGCCAGCAGCCAAAGGACAGGGACAAACACCGGGGAGCTGTTTTTT; CDR3 protein: CASSQRTGTNTGELFF
D gene: TRBD2; J gene: TRBJ2-7; V gene: TRBV29-1; clone size: many; CDR3 DNA: TGCAGCGTTGAAGATCGGGGGACTAGCGGGAGGGAGAGCTCCTACGAGCAGTACTTC; CDR3 protein: CSVEDRGTSGRESSYEQYF
D gene: TRBD2; J gene: TRBJ2-1; V gene: TRBV4-1; clone size: NA; CDR3 DNA: TGCGCCAGCAGCCAGCTATTGGCTAGCGGGGGAAGGAATGAGCAGTTCTTC; CDR3 protein: CASSQLLASGGRNEQFF
D gene: TRBD1; J gene: TRBJ1-1; V gene: TRBV18; clone size: many; CDR3 DNA: TGTGCCAGCTCGATGACACAGGGGGCATACACTGAAGCTTTCTTT; CDR3 protein: CASSMTQGAYTEAFF
D gene: TRBD2; J gene: TRBJ2-1; V gene: TRBV5-1; clone size: many; CDR3 DNA: TGCGCCAGCAGCTCCCGGACTAGCAATGAGCAGTTCTTC; CDR3 protein: CASSSRTSNEQFF
D gene: NA; J gene: TRBJ2-7; V gene: TRBV6-1; clone size: many; CDR3 DNA: TGTGCCAGCAGAAGATACCGGGACAACTACGAGCAGTACTTC; CDR3 protein: CASRRYRDNYEQYF
D gene: TRBD2; J gene: TRBJ2-7; V gene: TRBV6-1; clone size: many; CDR3 DNA: TGTGCCAGCAGTTACCGGACTAGCGCAACCTACGAGCAGTACTTC; CDR3 protein: CASSYRTSATYEQYF
D gene: NA; J gene: TRBJ2-7; V gene: TRBV20-1; clone size: many; CDR3 DNA: TGCAGTGCTACGAACAATGCCACCTACGAGCAGTACTTC; CDR3 protein: CSATNNATYEQYF
D gene: NA; J gene: TRBJ1-4; V gene: TRBV18; clone size: NA; CDR3 DNA: TGTGCCAGCTCACTCACGACACTAACTAATGAAAAACTGTTTTTT; CDR3 protein: CASSLTTLTNEKLFF
D gene: NA; J gene: TRBJ1-2; V gene: TRBV5-6; clone size: many; CDR3 DNA: TGTGCCAGCAGCTTACAGGGCACCCACTATGGCTACACCTTC; CDR3 protein: CASSLQGTHYGYTF
D gene: TRBD2; J gene: TRBJ2-1; V gene: TRBV5-1; clone size: many; CDR3 DNA: TGCGCCAGCAGCACCGGACTAGCGGGAGAGGGGTACAATGAGCAGTTCTTC; CDR3 protein: CASSTGLAGEGYNEQFF
D gene: TRBD2; J gene: TRBJ2-1; V gene: TRBV11-2; clone size: many; CDR3 DNA: TGTGCCAGCAGAATATCGTTGTTTAGCGGGAGCCAGAGCTCCTACAATGAGCAGTTCTTC; CDR3 protein: CASRISLFSGSQSSYNEQFF
D gene: NA; J gene: TRBJ1-1; V gene: TRBV18; clone size: many; CDR3 DNA: TGTGCCAGCTCCCTAGGGGGGGGCGGGGGCACTGAAGCTTTCTTT; CDR3 protein: CASSLGGGGGTEAFF
D gene: NA; J gene: TRBJ2-3; V gene: TRBV7-6; clone size: many; CDR3 DNA: TGTGCCAGCAGCCGAACCCCCCAACCCCCCGGCTTAGGCCCAGATACGCAGTATTTT; CDR3 protein: CASSRTPQPPGLGPDTQYF
D gene: TRBD1; J gene: TRBJ1-3; V gene: TRBV7-8; clone size: many; CDR3 DNA: TGTGCCAGCAGCTTAACTGACAGGGCTGGAAACACCATATATTTT; CDR3 protein: CASSLTDRAGNTIYF
D gene: NA; J gene: TRBJ2-6; V gene: TRBV7-2; clone size: NA; CDR3 DNA: TGTGCCAGCAGCGGGGGGGGGGGGCGCAGTTCTGGGGCCAACGTCCTGACTTTC; CDR3 protein: CASSGGGGRSSGANVLTF
D gene: TRBD1; J gene: TRBJ1-3; V gene: TRBV5-1; clone size: many; CDR3 DNA: TGCGCCAGCAGCCCAGGGGGCGGATATTCTGGAAACACCATATATTTT; CDR3 protein: CASSPGGGYSGNTIYF
D gene: NA; J gene: TRBJ1-1; V gene: TRBV3-1; clone size: many; CDR3 DNA: TGTGCCAGCAGCCAAGTCGGGGGAGACACTGAAGCTTTCTTT; CDR3 protein: CASSQVGGDTEAFF
D gene: NA; J gene: TRBJ1-1; V gene: TRBV28; clone size: NA; CDR3 DNA: TGTGCCAGCACGATAGGGGGGCGCGACACTGAAGCTTTCTTT; CDR3 protein: CASTIGGRDTEAFF
D gene: NA; J gene: TRBJ2-1; V gene: TRBV5-8; clone size: many; CDR3 DNA: TGTGCCAGCAGCTTGCTGGCCTCGCGGGGTCCCTACAATGAGCAGTTCTTC; CDR3 protein: CASSLLASRGPYNEQFF
D gene: NA; J gene: TRBJ1-1; V gene: TRBV6-1; clone size: many; CDR3 DNA: TGTGCCAGCAGGGAACTCGGGACGGCGATGAACACTGAAGCTTTCTTT; CDR3 protein: CASRELGTAMNTEAFF
D gene: NA; J gene: TRBJ2-7; V gene: TRBV6-1; clone size: many; CDR3 DNA: TGTGCCAGCAGAGCCGCGACTCCCCCCTACGAGCAGTACTTC; CDR3 protein: CASRAATPPYEQYF
D gene: NA; J gene: TRBJ1-5; V gene: TRBV20-1; clone size: many; CDR3 DNA: TGCAGTGCTAGAGTGTCACAGGCCTACAATCAGCCCCAGCATTTT; CDR3 protein: CSARVSQAYNQPQHF
D gene: TRBD1; J gene: TRBJ1-1; V gene: TRBV6-1; clone size: many; CDR3 DNA: TGTGCCAGCACCGAAAACAGGGGAGAAGCTTTCTTT; CDR3 protein: CASTENRGEAFF
D gene: TRBD1; J gene: TRBJ1-1; V gene: TRBV28; clone size: NA; CDR3 DNA: TGTGCCAGCAGTTTCAGGGGGCGGAGGAACACTGAAGCTTTCTTT; CDR3 protein: CASSFRGRRNTEAFF
D gene: NA; J gene: TRBJ2-7; V gene: TRBV28; clone size: many; CDR3 DNA: TGTGCCAGCAGTTCGGCAGACTCCTACGAGCAGTACTTC; CDR3 protein: CASSSADSYEQYF
D gene: NA; J gene: TRBJ2-2; V gene: TRBV6-4; clone size: few; CDR3 DNA: TGTGCCAGCAGGAGGGAGCCCAGTAACGGGGAGCTGTTTTTT; CDR3 protein: CASRREPSNGELFF
D gene: TRBD2; J gene: TRBJ2-7; V gene: TRBV30; clone size: many; CDR3 DNA: TGTGCCTGGAACAAACTAGCGGGAACCTACGAGCAGTACTTC; CDR3 protein: CAWNKLAGTYEQYF
D gene: TRBD2; J gene: TRBJ2-1; V gene: TRBV20-1; clone size: many; CDR3 DNA: TGCAGTGCCTTAAGCCCTAGCGGGAGGGGGTACAATGAGCAGTTCTTC; CDR3 protein: CSALSPSGRGYNEQFF
D gene: NA; J gene: TRBJ1-4; V gene: TRBV4-1; clone size: many; CDR3 DNA: TGCGCCAGCAGCCAGTCCGGGAGGAATGAAAAACTGTTTTTT; CDR3 protein: CASSQSGRNEKLFF
D gene: NA; J gene: TRBJ1-1; V gene: TRBV12-3/TRBV12-4; clone size: many; CDR3 DNA: TGTGCCAGCAGCCGCGACACCCCGGGCACTGAAGCTTTCTTT; CDR3 protein: CASSRDTPGTEAFF
D gene: TRBD2; J gene: TRBJ2-3; V gene: TRBV28; clone size: many; CDR3 DNA: TGTGCCAGCAGTTTTACGCGGGGGGCAAAAGATACGCAGTATTTT; CDR3 protein: CASSFTRGAKDTQYF
D gene: NA; J gene: TRBJ1-1; V gene: TRBV19; clone size: NA; CDR3 DNA: TGTGCCAGTAGTAAAGGGACTTTAAACACTGAAGCTTTCTTT; CDR3 protein: CASSKGTLNTEAFF